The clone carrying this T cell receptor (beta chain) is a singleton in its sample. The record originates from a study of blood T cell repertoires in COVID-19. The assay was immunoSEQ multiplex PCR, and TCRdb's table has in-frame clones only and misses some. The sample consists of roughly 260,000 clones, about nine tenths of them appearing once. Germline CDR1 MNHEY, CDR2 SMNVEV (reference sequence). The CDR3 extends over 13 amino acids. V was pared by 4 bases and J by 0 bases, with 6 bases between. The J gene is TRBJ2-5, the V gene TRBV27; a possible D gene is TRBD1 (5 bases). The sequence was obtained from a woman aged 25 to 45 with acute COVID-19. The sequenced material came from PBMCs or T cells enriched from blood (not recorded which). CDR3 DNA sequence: TGTGCCAGCAGTTCGACAGACCAAGAGACCCAGTACTTC. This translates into CASSSTDQETQYF.